Included here is one TCR beta chain sequence, with context. Germline lookup yields CDR1 LNHDA and CDR2 SQIVND (reference sequence). V dropped 5 bases and J dropped 6; count of bases not matched to a gene: 4. The CDR3 length is 14 residues. Regarding treatment: 19 received Ad26.COV2.S at low or high dose, single or two shots; roughly 5 received placebo; per-sample allocation not given. Sampling happened 63 days after the first vaccine or placebo injection. This entry comes from a study of Ad26.COV2.S vaccination and SARS-CoV-2 variants. Sequencing was performed with immunoSEQ multiplex PCR; in TCRdb, only in-frame clones are kept and a portion is missing. The sample holds 350,000 to 400,000 clones, about 85% seen once.

The rearrangement joins TRBV19 to TRBJ1-5; 10 bases line up with TRBD1. The clonotype was recovered from a person between 18 and 60 years old who received the Ad26.COV2.S COVID-19 vaccine or a placebo. The source material was peripheral blood, sampled in a trial of Ad26.COV2.S vaccine versus placebo. CDR3 residues: CASSQTGGVQPQHF. CDR3 coding DNA: TGTGCCAGTAGTCAGACAGGGGGCGTTCAGCCCCAGCATTTT.